This T cell receptor (beta chain) was observed in a study of T cells after somatic rescue of genetic block. Some clones are missing from TCRdb's copy, which holds only in-frame ones; the method was immunoSEQ multiplex PCR. The sample carries about 10,000 clones, just under 75% recorded once. This clone was seen more than once but under ten times. The CDR3 contains 13 residues. Germline V gives CDR1 SGDLS, CDR2 YYNGEE. Trimming stripped 3 bases from V and 1 base from J, with 7 bases between. V usage is TRBV9 and J usage is TRBJ1-2; D unclear. This clonotype originated in a boy younger than 18. Sequencing input: peripheral blood mononuclear cells (PBMCs). The CDR3 loop reads CASSGTSNYGYTF. DNA of the CDR3: TGTGCCAGCAGCGGGACTAGTAACTATGGCTACACCTTC. Full variable domain (outside the CDR3, taken from reference TRBV9 and TRBJ1-2): DSGVTQTPKHLITATGQRVTLRCSPRSGDLSVYWYQQSLDQGLQFLIQYYNGEERAKGNILERFSAQQFPDLHSELNLSSLELGDSALYFCASSGTSNYGYTFGSGTRLTVV.